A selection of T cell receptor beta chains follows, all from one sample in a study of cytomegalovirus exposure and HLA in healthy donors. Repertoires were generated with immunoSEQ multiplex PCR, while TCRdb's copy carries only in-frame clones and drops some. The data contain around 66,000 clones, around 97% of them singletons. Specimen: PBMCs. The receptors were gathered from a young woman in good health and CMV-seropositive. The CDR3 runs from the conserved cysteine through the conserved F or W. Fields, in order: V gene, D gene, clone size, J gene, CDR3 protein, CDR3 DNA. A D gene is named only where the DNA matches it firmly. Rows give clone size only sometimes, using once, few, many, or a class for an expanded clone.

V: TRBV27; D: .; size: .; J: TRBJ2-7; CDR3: CASSSGASSYEQYF; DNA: TGTGCCAGCAGTTCAGGGGCATCTTCCTACGAGCAGTACTTC
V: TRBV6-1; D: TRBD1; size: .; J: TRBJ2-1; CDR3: CASSEFPWDRGIYNEQFF; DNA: TGTGCCAGCAGTGAATTTCCTTGGGACAGGGGGATTTACAATGAGCAGTTCTTC
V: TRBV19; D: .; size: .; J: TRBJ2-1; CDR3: CASSIDYAPNEQFF; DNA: TGTGCCAGTAGTATAGACTATGCCCCTAATGAGCAGTTCTTC
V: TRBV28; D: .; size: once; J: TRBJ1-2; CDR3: CASSHRALDYGYTF; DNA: TGTGCCAGCAGTCACAGGGCCTTAGACTATGGCTACACCTTC
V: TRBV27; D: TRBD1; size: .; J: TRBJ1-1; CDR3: CASSPTRGTVLNTEAFF; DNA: TGTGCCAGCAGTCCGACTAGGGGGACAGTTTTGAACACTGAAGCTTTCTTT
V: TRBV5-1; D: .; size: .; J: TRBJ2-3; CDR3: CASSFRETSTDTQYF; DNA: TGCGCCAGCAGCTTTCGGGAGACGTCGACAGATACGCAGTATTTT
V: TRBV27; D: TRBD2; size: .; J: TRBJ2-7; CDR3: CASSLWTSGSYEQYF; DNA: TGTGCCAGCAGTCTATGGACTAGCGGTTCCTACGAGCAGTACTTC
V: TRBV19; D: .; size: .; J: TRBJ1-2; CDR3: CASSENRRVYGYTF; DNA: TGTGCCAGTAGTGAGAACCGCAGGGTCTATGGCTACACCTTC
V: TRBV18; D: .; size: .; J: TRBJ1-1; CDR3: CASSPKGKTEAFF; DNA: TGTGCCAGCTCACCAAAGGGGAAGACTGAAGCTTTCTTT
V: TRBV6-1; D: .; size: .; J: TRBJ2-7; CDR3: CASRYGSHYEQYF; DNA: TGTGCCAGCAGATACGGGAGTCACTACGAGCAGTACTTC
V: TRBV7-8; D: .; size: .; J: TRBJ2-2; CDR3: CASSLGRRTGELFF; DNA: TGTGCCAGCAGCCTAGGACGGAGAACCGGGGAGCTGTTTTTT
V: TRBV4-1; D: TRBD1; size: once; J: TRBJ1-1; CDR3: CASSEGQGFMGTEAFF; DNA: TGCGCCAGCAGCGAGGGACAGGGGTTCATGGGCACTGAAGCTTTCTTT
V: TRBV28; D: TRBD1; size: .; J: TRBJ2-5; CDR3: CASGSTGQVRILETQYF; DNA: TGTGCCAGCGGGAGTACAGGACAGGTCCGGATCTTAGAGACCCAGTACTTC
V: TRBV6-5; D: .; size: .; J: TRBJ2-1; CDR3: CASSYTRYSYNEQFF; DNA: TGTGCCAGCAGTTACACCAGATACTCCTACAATGAGCAGTTCTTC
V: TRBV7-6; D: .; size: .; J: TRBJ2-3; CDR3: CASSLAEGLGGKEDTQYF; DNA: TGTGCCAGCAGCTTAGCGGAGGGGTTAGGCGGCAAAGAGGATACGCAGTATTTT